This is a list of T cell receptor beta chains from one sample in a study of cytomegalovirus exposure and HLA in healthy donors. Some clones are missing from TCRdb's copy, which holds only in-frame ones; the method was immunoSEQ multiplex PCR. The data show approximately 210,000 clones, 70% to 80% seen once. The sample consisted of PBMCs. These TCRs come from a woman aged 25-40 years in good health and CMV-seropositive. CDR3s include the opening cysteine and the closing phenylalanine or tryptophan. D genes are given only for firm matches. Part of the rows lack a size; the others show once, few, many or a class for expanded clones.

>TRBJ2-5|TRBV18|NA|NA
CASSPRYETAYFQETQYF
TGTGCCAGCTCCCCGCGATACGAGACAGCCTATTTTCAAGAGACCCAGTACTTC
>TRBJ1-5|TRBV6-4|TRBD1|many
CASSRTGDGNQPQHF
TGTGCCAGCAGTCGGACAGGGGATGGTAATCAGCCCCAGCATTTT
>TRBJ1-1|TRBV28|TRBD1|NA
CASSLGMGAHRAGTGDTEAFF
TGTGCCAGCAGTTTGGGGATGGGTGCCCACCGGGCCGGGACAGGGGACACTGAAGCTTTCTTT
>TRBJ1-4|TRBV4-1|TRBD1|few
CASSPRDRDPPTNEKLFF
TGCGCCAGCAGCCCCCGGGACAGGGATCCCCCAACTAATGAAAAACTGTTTTTT
>TRBJ2-5|TRBV29-1|TRBD2|NA
CSVEAASGGAVSQETQYF
TGCAGCGTTGAAGCCGCTAGCGGGGGGGCCGTGTCACAAGAGACCCAGTACTTC
>TRBJ2-1|TRBV11-3|NA|NA
CASSVGGAVYNEQFF
TGTGCCAGCAGCGTGGGGGGGGCAGTCTACAATGAGCAGTTCTTC
>TRBJ1-6|TRBV4-3|NA|NA
CASSREAGSYNSPLHF
TGCGCCAGCAGCCGCGAGGCGGGATCCTATAATTCACCCCTCCACTTT
>TRBJ2-2|TRBV5-1|TRBD1|once
CASSFETGFSGELFF
TGCGCCAGCAGCTTCGAGACAGGGTTTTCCGGGGAGCTGTTTTTT
>TRBJ1-1|TRBV2|NA|NA
CASSEEPGANTEAFF
TGTGCCAGCAGTGAAGAGCCAGGGGCGAACACTGAAGCTTTCTTT
>TRBJ1-1|TRBV27|NA|few
CASSLSGRGVGTEAFF
TGTGCCAGCAGTTTATCGGGCAGGGGAGTCGGCACTGAAGCTTTCTTT
>TRBJ1-4|TRBV4-1|NA|NA
CARNREYYNEKLFF
TGCGCCAGAAACAGGGAATATTATAATGAAAAACTGTTTTTT
>TRBJ1-1|TRBV11-2|NA|NA
CASSPYRRNTEAFF
TGTGCCAGCAGCCCTTATCGGAGGAACACTGAAGCTTTCTTT
>TRBJ1-2|TRBV7-8|NA|NA
CASSLEQIYGYTF
TGTGCCAGCAGCTTAGAACAGATCTATGGCTACACCTTC
>TRBJ1-5|TRBV9|NA|once
CASSVTGLADQPQHF
TGTGCCAGCAGCGTAACAGGGCTGGCTGATCAGCCCCAGCATTTT
>TRBJ1-1|TRBV4-2|NA|NA
CASSQDRTNTEAFF
TGTGCCAGCAGCCAAGATAGAACGAACACTGAAGCTTTCTTT
>TRBJ2-7|TRBV27|NA|NA
CASSPLLGTYEQYF
TGTGCCAGCAGTCCTTTACTTGGTACCTACGAGCAGTACTTC
>TRBJ2-7|TRBV4-3|TRBD1|NA
CASSQDEQGANEQYF
TGCGCCAGCAGCCAAGATGAACAGGGGGCGAACGAGCAGTACTTC
>TRBJ2-1|TRBV30|NA|NA
CALRTQSYNEQFF
TGTGCCTTGAGGACACAATCCTACAATGAGCAGTTCTTC
>TRBJ2-5|TRBV5-1|NA|NA
CASSRTGGVETQYF
TGCGCCAGCAGCAGAACAGGGGGGGTGGAGACCCAGTACTTC
>TRBJ2-3|TRBV5-4|NA|NA
CASSFLSPNTQYF
TGTGCCAGCAGCTTTCTATCACCAAATACGCAGTATTTT
>TRBJ2-6|TRBV6-5|NA|NA
CASSYVSGAGANVLTF
TGTGCCAGCAGTTACGTCTCAGGGGCTGGGGCCAACGTCCTGACTTTC
>TRBJ1-2|TRBV28|NA|once
CASSPDSSMRYTF
TGTGCCAGCAGTCCGGACAGTTCTATGCGCTACACCTTC
>TRBJ2-5|TRBV5-8|TRBD2|NA
CASRRGASGSSETQYF
TGTGCCAGCAGGAGGGGGGCTAGCGGGAGCTCAGAGACCCAGTACTTC
>TRBJ1-5|TRBV6-6|TRBD1|few
CASSPGQGAGQPQHF
TGTGCCAGCAGCCCCGGGCAGGGGGCTGGTCAGCCCCAGCATTTT
>TRBJ2-1|TRBV2|NA|NA
CASGATLRNEQFF
TGTGCCAGTGGGGCGACGCTTCGGAATGAGCAGTTCTTC
>TRBJ1-6|TRBV4-1|TRBD1|NA
CASSQSRDRNSPLHF
TGCGCCAGCAGCCAGTCCCGGGACAGGAATTCACCCCTCCACTTT
>TRBJ1-2|TRBV28|NA|NA
CASSLVLGGGYTF
TGTGCCAGCAGTTTGGTCCTCGGCGGAGGCTACACCTTC
>TRBJ2-7|TRBV18|NA|few
CASSPRDTFSYEQYF
TGTGCCAGCTCACCACGGGACACATTTTCCTACGAGCAGTACTTC
>TRBJ2-1|TRBV28|NA|NA
CATNMQTGVPKYNEQFF
TGTGCCACCAACATGCAAACAGGCGTCCCGAAATACAATGAGCAGTTCTTC
>TRBJ2-7|TRBV5-4|TRBD1|NA
CASRKDREAEYEQYF
TGTGCCAGCAGGAAAGACAGGGAAGCTGAATACGAGCAGTACTTC
>TRBJ1-1|TRBV7-3|NA|few
CASSFRKNTEAFF
TGTGCCAGCAGCTTCAGGAAGAACACTGAAGCTTTCTTT
>TRBJ1-5|TRBV6-1|NA|few
CASSLQGYSNQPQHF
TGTGCCAGCAGCCTACAGGGATATAGCAATCAGCCCCAGCACTTT
>TRBJ1-1|TRBV7-2|NA|NA
CASSPGVYGTEAFF
TGTGCCAGCAGCCCCGGGGTGTATGGCACTGAAGCTTTCTTT
>TRBJ1-1|TRBV6-1|NA|NA
CASFRDVADYKAFF
TGTGCCAGCTTCCGGGACGTGGCGGACTACAAAGCTTTCTTT
>TRBJ1-4|TRBV7-9|NA|once
CASSLALGDVEKLFF
TGTGCCAGCAGCTTAGCCCTAGGGGATGTTGAAAAACTGTTTTTT
>TRBJ2-5|TRBV11-2|NA|NA
CASSLTGAQETQYF
TGTGCCAGCAGCTTAACGGGAGCACAAGAGACCCAGTACTTC
>TRBJ2-7|TRBV9|NA|NA
CASSVAPIDSSYEQYF
TGTGCCAGCAGCGTAGCCCCCATCGACAGCTCCTACGAGCAGTACTTC
>TRBJ2-5|TRBV2|TRBD2|few
CASSPRTSVETQYF
TGTGCCAGCAGTCCAAGGACTAGTGTGGAGACCCAGTACTTC
>TRBJ2-7|TRBV29-1|TRBD1|NA
CSVEERRDRASYEQYF
TGCAGCGTTGAAGAGAGGAGGGACAGGGCTTCCTACGAGCAGTACTTC
>TRBJ1-2|TRBV2|NA|NA
CASSDPAQGFMEYTF
TGTGCCAGCAGTGATCCGGCCCAGGGGTTTATGGAATACACCTTC
>TRBJ2-7|TRBV27|NA|once
CASSPSYGQNYEQYF
TGTGCCAGCAGTCCTTCCTACGGACAGAACTACGAGCAGTACTTC
>TRBJ1-1|TRBV18|TRBD1|NA
CASSQGQGGTEAFF
TGTGCCAGCTCACAGGGACAGGGTGGGACTGAAGCTTTCTTT
>TRBJ1-5|TRBV2|NA|NA
CASSRYGRRGANQPQHF
TGTGCCAGCAGCCGATATGGGCGGCGGGGGGCAAATCAGCCCCAGCATTTT
>TRBJ2-7|TRBV18|TRBD1|NA
CASSLKDRAPSSEQYF
TGTGCCAGCTCACTAAAAGACAGGGCTCCATCCTCCGAGCAGTACTTC